This T cell receptor beta chain stems from a study of metastatic and nonmetastatic thyroid tumors (dated by TCRdb to 2018 to 2021). Study-wide context: Repertoires were compared across peripheral blood and tumor or nodule tissue samples from malignant and benign thyroid patients. Summary of the overall study and its limitations: In both blood and tumor samples, TCR beta diversity was reported to be significantly higher in malignant tumors than in benign nodules.

Counted from cysteine to phenylalanine, this CDR3 has 14 amino acids. Only CDR3 DNA remains: 42 bases, in frame from the first base. The CDR1 and CDR2 encoded by the germline V gene are MNHNS and SASEGT. V has 8 bases trimmed and J has 0 bases trimmed; junction bases matching no gene number 3. The library was built by means of PCR. TCRdb names Illumina HiSeq 4000 as the instrument used. High-throughput sequencing was used to profile the TCR beta-chain CDR3 region of every patient. The authors processed their data as follows. A classifier to discriminate distant-metastatic papillary thyroid cancer patients was built from CDR3 differences across clinicopathological groups. Repertoire diversity was assessed with the Shannon index, and tumor-blood repertoire similarity with the Morisita-Horn index. TCRdb trimmed the raw reads at Q25, called clones with MiXCR and kept productive beta chains. The V and J calls reflect TCRdb's pipeline rather than the authors' work. The sample includes more than 40,000 clones, with approximately 25% observed a single time. The biggest ten clones account for approximately 15% of the sample.

No patient had received any treatment before thyroid surgery. Patient clinical samples collected from about 2012 to 2018 were retrospectively analysed using T-cell receptor beta sequencing. As a fraction of the sample, this clone is medium-sized (0.01 to 0.1%). Its antigen is not yet known. It has no much larger one-base neighbor in the sample; base qualities were not kept. This TCR was sampled from a female donor with papillary thyroid cancer or a benign thyroid nodule (not recorded which). Some clones in this sample may be carry-over from other donors' samples. The sequencing input was tumor tissue. Recombination joined TRBV6-1 with TRBJ2-1, with 8 middle bases fitting TRBD2. The CDR3 here reads CASQSGSSYNEQFF. At the DNA level, the sequence is TGTGCCAGCCAGAGCGGGAGCTCCTACAATGAGCAGTTCTTC.